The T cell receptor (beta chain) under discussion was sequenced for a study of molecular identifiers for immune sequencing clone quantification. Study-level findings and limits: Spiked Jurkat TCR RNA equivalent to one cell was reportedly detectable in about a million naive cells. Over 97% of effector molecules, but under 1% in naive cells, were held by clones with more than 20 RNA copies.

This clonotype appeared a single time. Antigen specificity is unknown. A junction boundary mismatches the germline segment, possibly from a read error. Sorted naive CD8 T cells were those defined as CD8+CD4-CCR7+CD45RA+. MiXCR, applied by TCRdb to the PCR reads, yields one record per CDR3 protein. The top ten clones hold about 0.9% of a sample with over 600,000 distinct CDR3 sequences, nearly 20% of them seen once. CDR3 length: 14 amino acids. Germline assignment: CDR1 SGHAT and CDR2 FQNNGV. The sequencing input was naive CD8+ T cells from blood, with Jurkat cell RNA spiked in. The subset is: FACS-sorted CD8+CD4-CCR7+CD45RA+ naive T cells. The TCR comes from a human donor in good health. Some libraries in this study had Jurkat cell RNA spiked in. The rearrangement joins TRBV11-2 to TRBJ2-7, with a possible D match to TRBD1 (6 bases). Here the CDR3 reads CASSVYRDLYERYF. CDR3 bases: TGTGCCAGCAGCGTCTACAGGGACCTCTACGAGCGGTACTTC.